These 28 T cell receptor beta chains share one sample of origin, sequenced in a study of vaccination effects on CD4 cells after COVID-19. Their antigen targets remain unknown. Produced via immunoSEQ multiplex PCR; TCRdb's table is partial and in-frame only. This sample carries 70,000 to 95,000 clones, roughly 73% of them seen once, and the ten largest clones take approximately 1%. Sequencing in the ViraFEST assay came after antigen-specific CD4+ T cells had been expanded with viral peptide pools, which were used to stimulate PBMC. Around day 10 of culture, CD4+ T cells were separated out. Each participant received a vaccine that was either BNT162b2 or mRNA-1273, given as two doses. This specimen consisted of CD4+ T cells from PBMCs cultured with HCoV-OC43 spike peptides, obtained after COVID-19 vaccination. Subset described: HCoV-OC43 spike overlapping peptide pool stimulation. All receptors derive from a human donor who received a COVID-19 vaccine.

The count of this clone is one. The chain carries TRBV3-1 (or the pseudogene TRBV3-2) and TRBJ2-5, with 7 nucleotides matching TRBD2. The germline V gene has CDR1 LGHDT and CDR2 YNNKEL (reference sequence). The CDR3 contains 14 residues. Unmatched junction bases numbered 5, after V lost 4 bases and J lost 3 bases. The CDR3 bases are TGTGCCAGCAGCCCTCGGACTAGTGAAGAGACCCAGTACTTC. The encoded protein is CASSPRTSEETQYF.

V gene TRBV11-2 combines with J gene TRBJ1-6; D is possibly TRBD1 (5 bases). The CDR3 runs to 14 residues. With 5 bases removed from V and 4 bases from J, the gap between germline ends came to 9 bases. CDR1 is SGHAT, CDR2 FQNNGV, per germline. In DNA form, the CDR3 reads TGTGCCAGCAGCCGGGACCGGTATAATTCACCCCTCCACTTT. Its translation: CASSRDRYNSPLHF.

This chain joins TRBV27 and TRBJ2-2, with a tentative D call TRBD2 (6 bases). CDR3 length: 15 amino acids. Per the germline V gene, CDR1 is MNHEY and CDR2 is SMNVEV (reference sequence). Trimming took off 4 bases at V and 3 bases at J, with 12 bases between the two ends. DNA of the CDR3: TGTGCCAGCAGTTCCGGAAGCGGGTACACCGGGGAGCTGTTTTTT. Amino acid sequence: CASSSGSGYTGELFF.

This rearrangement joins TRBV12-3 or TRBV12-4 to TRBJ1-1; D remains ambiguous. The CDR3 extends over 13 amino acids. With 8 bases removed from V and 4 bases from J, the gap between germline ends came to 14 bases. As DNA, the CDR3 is TGTGCCAGCGGTTGGACGGGAGGCACTGAAGCTTTCTTT. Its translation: CASGWTGGTEAFF.

Here the CDR3 reads CATSDQNTPGTDTQYF. CDR3 coding DNA: TGTGCCACCAGTGACCAAAACACGCCAGGCACAGATACGCAGTATTTT. The chain is built from TRBV24-1 and TRBJ2-3; D ambiguous. The CDR3 extends over 16 amino acids. Trimming stripped 4 bases from V and 1 base from J, with 14 bases between. The V gene's germline CDR1 is KGHDR and CDR2 SFDVKD.

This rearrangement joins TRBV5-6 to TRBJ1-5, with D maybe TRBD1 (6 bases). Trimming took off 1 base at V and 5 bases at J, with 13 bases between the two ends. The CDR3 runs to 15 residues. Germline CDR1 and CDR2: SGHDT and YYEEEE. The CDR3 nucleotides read TGTGCCAGCAGCTTGAGGCAGGGGCTATATCAGCCCCAGCATTTT. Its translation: CASSLRQGLYQPQHF. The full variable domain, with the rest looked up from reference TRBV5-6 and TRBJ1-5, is DAGVTQSPTHLIKTRGQQVTLRCSPKSGHDTVSWYQQALGQGPQFIFQYYEEEERQRGNFPDRFSGHQFPNYSSELNVNALLLGDSALYLCASSLRQGLYQPQHFGDGTRLSIL.

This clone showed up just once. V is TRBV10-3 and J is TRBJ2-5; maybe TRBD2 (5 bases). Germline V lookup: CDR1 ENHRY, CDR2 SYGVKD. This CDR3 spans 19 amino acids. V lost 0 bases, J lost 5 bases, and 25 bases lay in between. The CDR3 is CAISESEAVVRSRGETQYF. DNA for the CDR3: TGTGCCATCAGTGAGTCTGAAGCGGTAGTAAGGAGTAGAGGGGAGACCCAGTACTTC.

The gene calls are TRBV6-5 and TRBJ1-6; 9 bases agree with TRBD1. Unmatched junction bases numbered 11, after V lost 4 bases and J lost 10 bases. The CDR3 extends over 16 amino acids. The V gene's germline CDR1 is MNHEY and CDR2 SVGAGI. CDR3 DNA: TGTGCCAGCAGTTCCACGTGGGGACAGGGTTCCTCACCCCTCCACTTT. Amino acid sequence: CASSSTWGQGSSPLHF.

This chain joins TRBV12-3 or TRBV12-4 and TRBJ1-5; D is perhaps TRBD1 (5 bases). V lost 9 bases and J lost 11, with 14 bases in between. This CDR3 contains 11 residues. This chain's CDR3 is CASGGTSAQHF. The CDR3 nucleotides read TGTGCCAGTGGAGGGACTTCGGCCCAGCATTTT.

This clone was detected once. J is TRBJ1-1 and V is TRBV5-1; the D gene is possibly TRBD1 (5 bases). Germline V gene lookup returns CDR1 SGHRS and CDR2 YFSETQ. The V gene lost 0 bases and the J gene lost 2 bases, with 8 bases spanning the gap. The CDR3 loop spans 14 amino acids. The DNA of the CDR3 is TGCGCCAGCAGCTTGGACGGGGCAAACACTGAAGCTTTCTTT. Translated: CASSLDGANTEAFF.

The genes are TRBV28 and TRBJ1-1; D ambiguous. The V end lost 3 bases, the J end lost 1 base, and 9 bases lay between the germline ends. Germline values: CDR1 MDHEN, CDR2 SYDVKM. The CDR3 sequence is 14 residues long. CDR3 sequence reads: CASSLKGGNTEAFF. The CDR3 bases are TGTGCCAGCAGTTTGAAGGGCGGGAACACTGAAGCTTTCTTT.

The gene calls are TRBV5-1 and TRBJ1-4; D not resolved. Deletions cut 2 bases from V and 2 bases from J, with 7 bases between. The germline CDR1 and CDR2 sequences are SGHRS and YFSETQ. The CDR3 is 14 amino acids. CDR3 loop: CASSFLGTNEKLFF. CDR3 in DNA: TGCGCCAGCAGCTTCCTAGGTACTAATGAAAAACTGTTTTTT.

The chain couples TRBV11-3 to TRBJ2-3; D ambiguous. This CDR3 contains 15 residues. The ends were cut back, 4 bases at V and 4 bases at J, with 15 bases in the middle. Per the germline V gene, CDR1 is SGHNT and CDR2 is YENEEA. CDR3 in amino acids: CASSSAEGAPDTQYF. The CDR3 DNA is TGTGCCAGCAGCTCGGCCGAAGGAGCCCCAGATACGCAGTATTTT.

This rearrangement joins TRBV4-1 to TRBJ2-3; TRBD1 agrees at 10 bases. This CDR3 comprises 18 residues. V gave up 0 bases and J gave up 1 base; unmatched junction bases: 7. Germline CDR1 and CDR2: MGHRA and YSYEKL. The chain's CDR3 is CASSQEAGQGLRTDTQYF. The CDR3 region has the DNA TGCGCCAGCAGCCAAGAAGCGGGACAGGGGCTTCGCACAGATACGCAGTATTTT.

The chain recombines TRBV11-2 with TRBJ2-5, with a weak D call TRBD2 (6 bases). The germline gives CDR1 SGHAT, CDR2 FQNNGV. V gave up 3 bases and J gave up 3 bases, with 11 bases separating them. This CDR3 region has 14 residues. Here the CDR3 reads CASSFFGGKETQYF. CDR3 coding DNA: TGTGCCAGCAGCTTTTTTGGGGGGAAAGAGACCCAGTACTTC.

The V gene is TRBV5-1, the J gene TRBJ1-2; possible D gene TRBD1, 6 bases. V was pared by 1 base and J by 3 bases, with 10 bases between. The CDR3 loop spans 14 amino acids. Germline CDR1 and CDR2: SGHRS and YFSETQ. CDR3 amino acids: CASSLRGGDYGYTF. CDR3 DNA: TGCGCCAGCAGCTTGAGGGGGGGTGACTATGGCTACACCTTC.

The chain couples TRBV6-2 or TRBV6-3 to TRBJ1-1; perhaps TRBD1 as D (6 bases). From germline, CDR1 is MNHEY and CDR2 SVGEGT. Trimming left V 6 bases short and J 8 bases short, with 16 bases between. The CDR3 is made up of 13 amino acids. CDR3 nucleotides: TGTGCCAGCAGCCTCGGGACATTCGGGGAAGCTTTCTTT. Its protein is CASSLGTFGEAFF.

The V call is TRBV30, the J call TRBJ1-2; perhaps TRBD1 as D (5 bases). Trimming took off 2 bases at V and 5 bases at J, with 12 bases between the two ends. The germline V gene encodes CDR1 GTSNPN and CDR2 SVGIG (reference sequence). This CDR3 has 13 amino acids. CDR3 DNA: TGTGCCTGGAGTATGGGGGTCGGGTATGGCTACACCTTC. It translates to CAWSMGVGYGYTF.

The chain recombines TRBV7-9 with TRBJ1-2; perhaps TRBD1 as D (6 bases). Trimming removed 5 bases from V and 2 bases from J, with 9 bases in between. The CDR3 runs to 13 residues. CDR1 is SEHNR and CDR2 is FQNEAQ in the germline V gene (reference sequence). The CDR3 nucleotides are TGTGCCAGCAGCCCTACAGGGAACTATGGCTACACCTTC. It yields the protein CASSPTGNYGYTF. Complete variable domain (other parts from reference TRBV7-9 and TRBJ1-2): DTGVSQNPRHKITKRGQNVTFRCDPISEHNRLYWYRQTLGQGPEFLTYFQNEAQLEKSRLLSDRFSAERPKGSFSTLEIQRTEQGDSAMYLCASSPTGNYGYTFGSGTRLTVV.

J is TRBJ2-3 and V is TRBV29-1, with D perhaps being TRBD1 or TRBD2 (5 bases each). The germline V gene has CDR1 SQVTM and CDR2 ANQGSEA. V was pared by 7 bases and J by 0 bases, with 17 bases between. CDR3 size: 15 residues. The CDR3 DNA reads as TGCAGCGCTACTAGGGGCACCTCCAGCACAGATACGCAGTATTTT. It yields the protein CSATRGTSSTDTQYF.

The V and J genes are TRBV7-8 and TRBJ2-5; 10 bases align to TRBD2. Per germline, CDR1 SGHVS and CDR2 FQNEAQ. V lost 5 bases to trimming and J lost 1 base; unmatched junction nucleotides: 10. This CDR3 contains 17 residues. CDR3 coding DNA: TGTGCCAGCAGCCGAGCTTTTAGCGGGGGGCCCCAAGAGACCCAGTACTTC. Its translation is CASSRAFSGGPQETQYF.

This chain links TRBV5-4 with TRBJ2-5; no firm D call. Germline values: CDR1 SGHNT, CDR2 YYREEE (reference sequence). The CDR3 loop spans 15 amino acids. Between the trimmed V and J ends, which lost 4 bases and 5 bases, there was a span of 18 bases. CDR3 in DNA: TGTGCCAGCAGCCCTCACGGGCCTGCCGGGGAGACCCAGTACTTC. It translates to CASSPHGPAGETQYF.

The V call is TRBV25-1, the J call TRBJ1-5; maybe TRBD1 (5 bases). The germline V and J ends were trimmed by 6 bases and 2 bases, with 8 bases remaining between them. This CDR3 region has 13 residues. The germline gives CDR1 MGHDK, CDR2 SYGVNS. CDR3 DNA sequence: TGTGCCAGCAGCGGGGACCGCAATCAGCCCCAGCATTTT. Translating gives CASSGDRNQPQHF.

The CDR3 spells CASSKGGPTNEKLFF. CDR3 sequence (DNA): TGCGCCAGCAGCAAAGGAGGGCCAACTAATGAAAAACTGTTTTTT. V and J are TRBV4-1 and TRBJ1-4; D unclear. From germline, CDR1 is MGHRA and CDR2 YSYEKL. Trimming removed 5 bases at V and 0 bases at J, with 10 bases between. CDR3 length equals 15 residues.

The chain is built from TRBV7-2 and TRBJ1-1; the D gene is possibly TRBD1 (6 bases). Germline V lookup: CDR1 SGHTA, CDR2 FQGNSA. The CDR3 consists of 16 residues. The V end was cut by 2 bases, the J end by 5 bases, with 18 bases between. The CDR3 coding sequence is TGTGCCAGCAGCTTACCAGCCCTCAGGGGAGGAACTGAAGCTTTCTTT. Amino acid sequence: CASSLPALRGGTEAFF.

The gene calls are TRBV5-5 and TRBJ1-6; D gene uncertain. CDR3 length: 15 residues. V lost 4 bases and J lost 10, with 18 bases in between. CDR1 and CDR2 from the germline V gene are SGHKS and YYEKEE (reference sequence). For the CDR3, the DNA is TGTGCCAGCAGCCTAACGCTCGGAACGGAGTCACCCCTCCACTTT. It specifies CASSLTLGTESPLHF.

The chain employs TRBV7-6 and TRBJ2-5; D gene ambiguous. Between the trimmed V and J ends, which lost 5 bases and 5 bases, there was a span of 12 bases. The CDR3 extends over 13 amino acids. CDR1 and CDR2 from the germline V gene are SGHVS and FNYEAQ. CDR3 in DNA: TGTGCCAGCAGCAACTGGGGTAGGGAGACCCAGTACTTC. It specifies CASSNWGRETQYF.

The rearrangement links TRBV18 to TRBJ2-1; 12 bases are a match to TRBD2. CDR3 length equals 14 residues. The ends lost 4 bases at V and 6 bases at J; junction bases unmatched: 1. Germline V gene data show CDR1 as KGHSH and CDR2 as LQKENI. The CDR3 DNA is TGTGCCAGCTCACTGACTAGCGGGAGCAATGAGCAGTTCTTC. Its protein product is CASSLTSGSNEQFF.